What follows are 16 T cell receptor beta chains derived from one specimen sequenced in a study of human T cells and chemical hapten exposure. Described time point: patch test 3, about 24 weeks after DPC sensitization. Treatment given: therapeutic diphenylcyclopropenone sensitization with weekly scalp DPC. TCRdb processed the RACE reads anew with MiXCR; each CDR3 protein has one entry. The table shows fewer than 100,000 distinct CDR3 sequences, with 11% occurring only once. The sample was whole blood, taken in connection with sensitization to the hapten diphenylcyclopropenone (DPC). The receptors stem from a woman aged 25 to 39 with alopecia areata. Some clones in this sample may be carry-over from other donors' samples.

This clonotype was recorded at least ten times. The chain employs TRBV6-2 or TRBV6-3 and TRBJ2-1; 9 bases map to TRBD2. This CDR3 has 12 residues. Germline loops: CDR1 MNHEY, CDR2 SVGEGT. V gave up 7 bases and J gave up 13 bases; unmatched junction bases: 8. The CDR3 loop reads CASKGAGGPQFF. The CDR3 nucleotides are TGTGCCAGCAAGGGGGCGGGAGGGCCTCAGTTCTTC.

This clonotype was seen at least ten times. V is TRBV6-6 and J is TRBJ2-7; 9 bases match TRBD1. Per germline, CDR1 MNHNY and CDR2 SVGAGI (reference sequence). The J segment lost 5 bases and the V segment lost 6 bases, leaving 8 bases of the junction unmatched. This CDR3 region has 14 residues. CDR3 region: CASRWGQGPDEQYF. The CDR3 nucleotides read TGTGCCAGCAGATGGGGACAGGGCCCTGACGAGCAGTACTTC.

The sample holds a few counts of this clonotype. V and J are TRBV10-1 and TRBJ1-1, with 8 bases fitting TRBD1. Germline assignment: CDR1 WNHNN and CDR2 SYGVQD (reference sequence). The CDR3 is 12 residues long. Trimming at V came to 4 bases and at J to 8 bases, leaving 3 bases not matched to a gene. Here the CDR3 DNA reads TGCGCCAGCAGTGGGACAGGGATAGAAGCTTTCTTT. Translating gives CASSGTGIEAFF.

This clonotype was observed at least ten times. The chain has TRBV11-2 and TRBJ2-7; TRBD1 agrees at 7 bases. The CDR3 runs to 14 residues. Losses at the gene ends were 1 base for V and 2 bases for J; bases not matched to a gene: 2. Germline V gene sequence: CDR1 SGHAT, CDR2 FQNNGV. CDR3 in amino acids: CASSLAQGAYEQYF. The CDR3 DNA is TGTGCCAGCAGCTTAGCTCAGGGGGCCTACGAGCAGTACTTC. Full variable domain (remainder filled in from reference TRBV11-2 and TRBJ2-7): EAGVAQSPRYKIIEKRQSVAFWCNPISGHATLYWYQQILGQGPKLLIQFQNNGVVDDSQLPKDRFSAERLKGVDSTLKIQPAKLEDSAVYLCASSLAQGAYEQYFGPGTRLTVT.

The table lists this clonotype with a few counts. The chain employs TRBV28 and TRBJ2-1, with D unclear. The CDR3 is 14 residues long. Trimming removed 2 bases from V and 9 bases from J, with 14 bases in between. Germline V CDR1 and CDR2: MDHEN, SYDVKM. CDR3 sequence reads: CASSLKGSLIEQFF. DNA for the CDR3: TGTGCCAGCAGTTTAAAGGGCAGCCTGATTGAGCAGTTCTTC.

This chain links TRBV18 with TRBJ2-6; maybe TRBD1 (5 bases). Trimming removed 1 base from V and 2 bases from J, with 9 bases in between. CDR3 length equals 16 residues. CDR1 is KGHSH and CDR2 is LQKENI in the germline V gene. The CDR3 sequence: CASSPQWGAGANVLTF. The CDR3 nucleotides are TGTGCCAGCTCACCACAGTGGGGCGCTGGGGCCAACGTCCTGACTTTC.

This clonotype was seen ten or more times. The V gene is TRBV9, the J gene TRBJ2-4; 7 bases are a match to TRBD1. Looked up from germline, CDR1 is SGDLS and CDR2 is YYNGEE. The CDR3 has 13 residues. The J segment lost 5 bases and the V segment lost 6 bases, leaving 5 bases of the junction unmatched. CDR3 coding DNA: TGTGCCAGCACGGGACAGTCCGAAAACATTCAGTACTTC. It is translated as CASTGQSENIQYF.

This clonotype showed up many times. The chain joins TRBV10-3 to TRBJ1-1; a possible D gene is TRBD1 (5 bases). The CDR3 consists of 13 residues. Per germline, CDR1 ENHRY and CDR2 SYGVKD. V shed 4 bases and J shed 1 base, with 7 bases lying between them. CDR3 in DNA: TGTGCCATCAGTGGGCAGGGGAACACTGAAGCTTTCTTT. Encoded protein: CAISGQGNTEAFF.

The chain is built from TRBV18 and TRBJ1-1; tentatively, D is TRBD1 (5 bases). The CDR3 consists of 14 residues. V lost 3 bases to trimming and J lost 3 bases, with 11 bases between them. CDR1 is KGHSH and CDR2 is LQKENI in the germline V gene. The CDR3 here is CASSPRQQYTEAFF. The CDR3 DNA reads TGTGCCAGCTCACCCCGACAGCAATACACTGAAGCTTTCTTT.

This clonotype was observed a few times. This chain connects TRBV3-1 to TRBJ2-2; 9 bases are shared with TRBD1. V trimming: 6 bases; J trimming: 4 bases; junction bases outside the gene matches: 6. The CDR3 extends over 15 amino acids. Germline V gene lookup returns CDR1 LGHDT and CDR2 YNNKEL (reference sequence). Written as DNA, the CDR3 is TGTGCCAGCAGGCGACTGACAGGGGGCACCGGGGAGCTGTTTTTT. This sequence encodes CASRRLTGGTGELFF.

The CDR3 region has the DNA TGTGCCAGCAGCTTGAGTCCGGACAGGCTACCTAATGAAAAACTGTTTTTT. Residues: CASSLSPDRLPNEKLFF. The chain links TRBV5-5 to TRBJ1-4, with 7 bases that match TRBD1. V lost 1 base, J lost 3 bases, and 9 bases stayed unmatched. The CDR3 spans 17 residues. CDR1 and CDR2 from the germline V gene are SGHKS and YYEKEE (reference sequence).

There are a few counts of this clonotype. The V and J genes are TRBV28 and TRBJ2-7, with 10 bases that match TRBD1. The length of the CDR3 is 15 residues. Germline V gene lookup returns CDR1 MDHEN and CDR2 SYDVKM. V dropped 6 bases and J dropped 3; count of bases not matched to a gene: 8. The CDR3, as DNA: TGTGCCAGCAGCCCTTTCGGACAGGGGGACTACGAGCAGTACTTC. Protein sequence: CASSPFGQGDYEQYF.

The chain employs TRBV7-2 and TRBJ1-2, with 7 bases that match TRBD1. The CDR3 covers 15 residues. Germline V lookup: CDR1 SGHTA, CDR2 FQGNSA. The V and J ends lost 4 bases and 2 bases, in that order; junction bases with no gene match: 7. In nucleotides, the CDR3 is TGTGCCAGCAGCTGGGGACAGACTTTAAACTATGGCTACACCTTC. It translates to CASSWGQTLNYGYTF.

This chain uses TRBV29-1 with TRBJ2-1; 11 bases line up with TRBD2. CDR1 SQVTM and CDR2 ANQGSEA come from the germline V gene. The CDR3 is 15 amino acids. V lost 3 bases, J lost 6 bases, and 7 bases stayed unmatched. CDR3 protein: CSVDATSGKSNEQFF. As DNA, the CDR3 is TGCAGCGTTGACGCGACTAGCGGGAAAAGCAATGAGCAGTTCTTC.

V gene TRBV10-3 combines with J gene TRBJ1-2, with D unclear. V gave up 6 bases and J gave up 5 bases, with 13 bases separating them. CDR3 size: 13 residues. The V gene's germline CDR1 is ENHRY and CDR2 SYGVKD. For the CDR3, the DNA is TGTGCCATCAGGACCGAAGATGATTATGGCTACACCTTC. Amino acid sequence: CAIRTEDDYGYTF.

This clonotype has only a few counts. J is TRBJ2-5 and V is TRBV29-1, with a weak D call TRBD2 (6 bases). Per the germline V gene, CDR1 is SQVTM and CDR2 is ANQGSEA. V was pared by 4 bases and J by 4 bases, with 16 bases between. CDR3 length equals 14 residues. CDR3 protein: CSVVLGGFRETQYF. CDR3 nucleotides: TGCAGCGTTGTGTTAGGAGGGTTTAGAGAGACCCAGTACTTC.